This TCR beta chain was profiled in a study of CD8 T cells in Susac syndrome. The RNA input was about 0.45 to 1 ug, and it was reverse transcribed with random hexamers. Each CDR3 protein gets one entry after TCRdb re-called the immunoSEQ multiplex PCR reads with MiXCR. The sample lists 150,000 to 200,000 distinct CDR3 sequences; roughly 95% were seen once. V shed 5 bases and J shed 0 bases, with 8 bases lying between them. This CDR3 has 14 amino acids. The clonotype comes from a human donor with multiple sclerosis. Sequencing was carried out using CD4+ T cells from PBMCs. The chain has TRBV12-3 or TRBV12-4 and TRBJ2-1; the D is unclear. CDR3 sequence reads: CASSLGPSYNEQFF. DNA of the CDR3: TGTGCCAGCAGTCTCGGCCCCTCCTACAATGAGCAGTTCTTC.